This T cell receptor (beta chain) was sequenced during a study of blood T cells in healthy people across ages (dated by TCRdb to about 2015). Notes on the research overall: In model experiments, template switching captured roughly one uniquely barcoded TCR beta cDNA molecule for every two T cells. To track age-related changes in TCR beta repertoire diversity, the study relied on deep sequencing normalized with unique cDNA molecular identifiers. The donors were split into four age groups: young (average roughly 15 years), middle-aged (roughly 40), aged (about 56) and long-lived (roughly 86). To avoid experimental bias, donors of different ages were randomly spread across the sequencing lanes. Two additional independent replicas of 1 million unique cDNA reads from the same blood draw were analyzed for two donors (one aged 18 to 30 and one aged 80 or older). Here is what the overall study found, with its caveats: The percentage of naive T cells measured by flow cytometry correlated strongly with observed TCR beta diversity. Total diversity estimates from one million sequenced T cells were considered lower bounds and underestimates. Compared with the aged group, the long-lived group had more naive CD4+ T cells, fewer expanded clones and increased TCR diversity, a pattern suggesting age selection. Bulk unsorted PBMC profiling prevented conclusive comparison of naive and antigen-experienced compartments. Because donor CMV infection status was unknown, age-related changes in expanded clonotypes were potentially confounded. Observed TCR beta diversity per million T cells fell roughly linearly with age, and a significant reduction was already apparent by age roughly 40.

Systemically healthy Caucasian individuals from Russia, 35 to 50 in total and aged about 6 to 90 years, were included as donors. Each donor gave ten milliliters of peripheral blood, collected into EDTA-treated Vacutainer tubes. PBMCs were isolated by Ficoll-Paque density-gradient centrifugation, with at least 7 million obtained per sample. Total RNA, at least 6 micrograms per sample, was extracted from PBMCs with Trizol reagent. For every donor, an aliquot of PBMCs went through flow cytometry to measure the percentages of naive CD45RAhigh/CD27high T cells. Receptors were amplified or captured by 5' RACE. TCRdb lists the instrument as Illumina HiSeq 2500. A second PCR of roughly 6 to 12 cycles was run with a J-beta primer mix and a sample-barcoded 5' primer. A template-switch 5' adaptor carrying 12 random nucleotides introduced a unique molecular identifier onto each TCR beta cDNA molecule. Each sample yielded at least 2.5 million CDR3-containing paired-end reads. The Mint cDNA synthesis kit, primed by a TRBC-specific oligonucleotide, was used to synthesize first-strand cDNA from all RNA. After uracil-DNA glycosylase treatment, a first 18-cycle PCR used universal primers M1SS and BC2_uni_R on all cDNA. The original methods were these. For normalization, 1 million high-quality reads, each with a distinct molecular identifier, were randomly selected from each sample. Reads sharing molecular identifiers were discarded rather than binned into consensus sequences. MiTCR, run with a Q25 quality threshold and the strictest error-elimination algorithm, handled CDR3 identification, clonotype clustering and error correction. Lower-bound total TCR beta diversity was estimated with a nonparametric unseen species model using Euler transformation. The raw public reads went through TCRdb reprocessing: fastp at Q25, MiXCR clone calling, in-frame beta chains kept. All rows with the same CDR3 protein become a single entry with the most common DNA and genes. What appears here as the V and J calls and clone size reflects TCRdb's work, not the paper's. This sample is represented by roughly 2 million distinct CDR3 sequences; approximately 50% of them were singletons. Of the sample, 2% to 2.5% is held by the ten largest clones.

As regards this clonotype: Its antigen remains undetermined. Base quality data are lacking; no much larger clone is found one base away.

From cysteine to phenylalanine, the CDR3 is 15 amino acids long. The kept DNA is CDR3 alone, 45 bases in frame from the first base. The germline V gene specifies SGHAT as CDR1 and FQNNGV as CDR2. The trim is 3 bases for V and 7 bases for J, with a gap of 17 bases between the germline ends. Input material: blood. The TCR comes from a woman between 40 and 55 years old in good health. The receptor chain draws on TRBV11-2 and TRBJ2-3; TRBD2 could be the D gene, as 7 bases match. The CDR3 protein is CASSFGGGGPNTQYF. At the DNA level, the sequence is TGTGCCAGCAGCTTCGGAGGGGGGGGCCCGAATACGCAGTATTTT.